The present T cell receptor (beta chain) was sequenced within a study of T cell repertoires in cytomegalovirus infection. Study context: CMV epitopes that were recently identified and HLA-C-restricted were used alongside well-studied HLA-B-restricted ones. Based on public TCR beta signatures, there were indications of CMV infection and of a matching HLA type.

Study outcomes and limitations: In two of eight donors, the top clonotype was HLA-C-restricted CMV-specific.

MiXCR, run by TCRdb on the reads, gives a single entry per CDR3 protein. Of roughly 500,000 distinct CDR3 sequences in the sample, roughly a third are singletons; the top ten hold roughly 17%. As to this clonotype: The antigen is unknown.

This CDR3 region has 14 residues. V gave up 2 bases and J gave up 6 bases, with 8 bases separating them. V gene TRBV12-3 or TRBV12-4 combines with J gene TRBJ2-6, with D hard to call. The source material was cultured PBMCs, sampled from culture after CMV antigen stimulation. This receptor was taken from a human donor in good health (CMV status not recorded). Some clones in this sample may be carry-over from other donors' samples. CDR3 sequence: CASSLSPVANVLTF. In DNA, the CDR3 is TGTGCCAGCAGTTTATCCCCTGTGGCCAACGTCCTGACTTTC.